The 14 T cell receptor beta chains in this list originate from one sample, sequenced in a study of shared clonotypes between healthy human individuals. Repertoires were generated with immunoSEQ multiplex PCR, while TCRdb's copy carries only in-frame clones and drops some. The sample records approximately 500,000 clones, roughly 85% being singletons. The source material was PBMCs. The receptor set was obtained from a woman between 35 and 50 years old in good health. Some clones in this sample may be carry-over from other donors' samples.

J is TRBJ1-1 and V is TRBV5-1; 8 positions agree with TRBD1. V was pared by 0 bases and J by 0 bases, with 4 bases of the junction left unmatched. The germline V gene has CDR1 SGHRS and CDR2 YFSETQ. CDR3 length equals 16 residues. In nucleotides, the CDR3 is TGCGCCAGCAGCTTGGAGCAGGGGGCGTTGAACACTGAAGCTTTCTTT. Translated: CASSLEQGALNTEAFF. The whole variable domain, remainder taken from reference TRBV5-1 and TRBJ1-1, is KAGVTQTPRYLIKTRGQQVTLSCSPISGHRSVSWYQQTPGQGLQFLFEYFSETQRNKGNFPGRFSGRQFSNSRSEMNVSTLELGDSALYLCASSLEQGALNTEAFFGQGTRLTVV.

The V call is TRBV6-7, the J call TRBJ2-7; 9 bases align to TRBD2. TRBV6-7 is an ORF; its function is uncertain. CDR3 length: 18 amino acids. With V trimmed by 2 bases and J by 4 bases, 15 bases remained unmatched. CDR3 amino acids: CASSYERPSGRKCYEQYF. In DNA form, the CDR3 reads TGTGCCAGCAGTTACGAACGGCCCAGCGGGAGGAAGTGTTACGAGCAGTACTTC.

The V gene is TRBV27, the J gene TRBJ2-5; a possible D gene is TRBD1 (6 bases). The germline V and J ends were trimmed by 0 bases and 2 bases, with 13 bases remaining between them. Germline V gives CDR1 MNHEY, CDR2 SMNVEV (reference sequence). CDR3 length: 16 amino acids. CDR3 residues: CASSLSGRGVQETQYF. The CDR3 DNA reads TGTGCCAGCAGTTTATCGGGCAGGGGTGTTCAAGAGACCCAGTACTTC.

Written as DNA, the CDR3 is TGCGCCAGCAGCCAAGAGGGGACTAGCGCCACAGATACGCAGTATTTT. Encoded protein: CASSQEGTSATDTQYF. The chain uses TRBV4-3 and TRBJ2-3; 10 nucleotides line up with TRBD2. CDR1 is LGHNA and CDR2 is YSLEER in the germline V gene. With 0 bases clipped from V and 2 bases from J, the junction kept 2 bases outside the gene matches. This CDR3 region has 16 residues.

The genes are TRBV10-3 and TRBJ2-2; D gene ambiguous. The germline V gene has CDR1 ENHRY and CDR2 SYGVKD. This CDR3 region has 14 residues. The germline V and J ends were trimmed by 4 bases and 2 bases, with 8 bases remaining between them. The CDR3 coding sequence is TGTGCCATCAGTGGACTGACTAACACCGGGGAGCTGTTTTTT. Translation gives CAISGLTNTGELFF.

V and J are TRBV11-1 and TRBJ2-7, with unresolved D. Trimming took 4 bases from V and 2 from J, leaving 3 bases between them. Germline loops: CDR1 SGHAT, CDR2 FQDESV (reference sequence). CDR3 length equals 11 residues. In DNA form, the CDR3 reads TGTGCCAGCAGCTCTGCCTACGAGCAGTACTTC. Its protein product is CASSSAYEQYF.

The V and J genes are TRBV12-5 and TRBJ2-5, with D perhaps TRBD1 or TRBD2 (5 bases each). Germline CDR1 is LGHNT and CDR2 is FRNRAP. CDR3 size: 14 residues. Trimming took off 6 bases at V and 4 bases at J, with 15 bases between the two ends. DNA for the CDR3: TGTGCTAGTGGCGGGGACGCTCAACGAGAGACCCAGTACTTC. The encoded protein is CASGGDAQRETQYF.

The rearrangement joins TRBV7-9 to TRBJ2-7, with 11 bases aligning to TRBD2. The V segment lost 5 bases and the J segment 5 bases; nucleotides outside the gene matches: 8. Germline assignment: CDR1 SEHNR and CDR2 FQNEAQ (reference sequence). There are 15 residues in the CDR3. Written as DNA, the CDR3 is TGTGCCAGCAGCCCGTATAGCGGGAGGGCCGACGAGCAGTACTTC. Its translation is CASSPYSGRADEQYF.

Comments on this clone: A much bigger clone sits one base away, suggesting this may be a read error. The identical CDR3 is also encoded by other nucleotide sequences in the sample. V usage is TRBV6-1 and J usage is TRBJ2-1; no definite D call. This CDR3 spans 14 amino acids. The V end was cut by 7 bases, the J end by 0 bases, with 10 bases between. The V gene's germline CDR1 is MNHNS and CDR2 SASEGT. The CDR3 bases are TGTGCCAGCACTGATTGGAGCTCCTACAATGAGCAGTTCTTC. It specifies CASTDWSSYNEQFF.

The CDR3 sequence is CASSVGQGNQPQHF. CDR3 bases: TGTGCCAGTAGCGTGGGACAGGGCAATCAGCCCCAGCATTTT. The chain combines TRBV19 with TRBJ1-5, with 8 positions matching TRBD1. The germline V gene has CDR1 LNHDA and CDR2 SQIVND (reference sequence). The CDR3 sequence is 14 residues long. Trimming removed 6 bases from V and 2 bases from J; junction bases left unmatched: 3.

The rearrangement joins TRBV18 to TRBJ1-1, with a possible D match to TRBD1 (6 bases). V lost 8 bases to trimming and J lost 0 bases, with 10 bases between them. Germline CDR1 reads KGHSH; CDR2 reads LQKENI. This CDR3 has 13 residues. This chain's CDR3 is CASHGGMNTEAFF. The DNA for the CDR3 is TGTGCCAGCCACGGGGGCATGAACACTGAAGCTTTCTTT.

This clone showed up just a few times. The chain is built from TRBV27 and TRBJ1-1; D is perhaps TRBD1 (6 bases). The germline V gene has CDR1 MNHEY and CDR2 SMNVEV (reference sequence). The V end was cut by 6 bases, the J end by 10 bases, with 27 bases between. The CDR3 is 16 residues long. CDR3 protein: CASSRWGTQGPFGAFF. The CDR3 nucleotides are TGTGCCAGCAGCCGCTGGGGCACGCAGGGGCCCTTTGGAGCTTTCTTT.

This clone was seen a single time. J is TRBJ2-2 and V is TRBV19; 7 nucleotides line up with TRBD1. There are 13 residues in the CDR3. Germline V gives CDR1 LNHDA, CDR2 SQIVND (reference sequence). Trimming took 8 bases from V and 3 from J; bases not matched to a gene: 3. Here the CDR3 reads CASGDRDTGELFF. In DNA form, the CDR3 reads TGTGCCAGTGGGGACAGAGACACCGGGGAGCTGTTTTTT.

J is TRBJ1-1 and V is TRBV5-1; D might be TRBD1 (5 bases). Between the trimmed V and J ends, which lost 4 bases and 1 base, there was a span of 20 bases. CDR1 is SGHRS, CDR2 YFSETQ, per germline. This CDR3 has 17 residues. The DNA of the CDR3 is TGCGCCAGCAGCCCATCCTTCGGGACCCACGGGAACACTGAAGCTTTCTTT. It yields the protein CASSPSFGTHGNTEAFF.